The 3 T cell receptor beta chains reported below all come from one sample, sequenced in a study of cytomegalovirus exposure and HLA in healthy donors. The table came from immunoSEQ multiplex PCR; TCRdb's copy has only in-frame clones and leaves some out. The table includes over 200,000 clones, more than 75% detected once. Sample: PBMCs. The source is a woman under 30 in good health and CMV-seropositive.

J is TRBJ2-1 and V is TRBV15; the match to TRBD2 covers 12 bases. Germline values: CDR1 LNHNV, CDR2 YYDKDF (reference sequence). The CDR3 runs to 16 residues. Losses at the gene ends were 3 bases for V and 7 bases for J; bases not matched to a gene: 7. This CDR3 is CATSRLAGGPLNEQFF. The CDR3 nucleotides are TGTGCCACCAGCAGGCTAGCGGGAGGGCCGTTGAATGAGCAGTTCTTC.

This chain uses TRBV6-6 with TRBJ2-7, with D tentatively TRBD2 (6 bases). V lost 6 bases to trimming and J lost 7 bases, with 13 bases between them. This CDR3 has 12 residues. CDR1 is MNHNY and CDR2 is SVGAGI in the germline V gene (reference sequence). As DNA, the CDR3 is TGTGCCAGCAGGTCGACTAGTTCGGAGCAGTACTTC. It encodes CASRSTSSEQYF.

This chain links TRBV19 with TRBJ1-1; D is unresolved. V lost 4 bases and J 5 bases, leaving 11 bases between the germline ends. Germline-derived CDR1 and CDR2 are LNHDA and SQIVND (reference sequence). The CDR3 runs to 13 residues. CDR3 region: CASSNLWRTEAFF. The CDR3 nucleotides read TGTGCCAGTAGTAACCTGTGGAGAACTGAAGCTTTCTTT.